Detailed here is one TCR beta chain. Trimming pared 3 bases from V and 4 bases from J, leaving 10 bases between. Germline loops: CDR1 LNHDA, CDR2 SQIVND (reference sequence). This CDR3 is 13 amino acids long. This sample is part of a study of blood T cell repertoires in COVID-19. Study in general: Two negative PCRs, clearance, or symptom resolution characterized the recovered Cohort 3 donors.

The data were produced by immunoSEQ multiplex PCR, yet TCRdb's version contains in-frame clones alone and is incomplete. Counted here are roughly 200,000 clones, approximately 90% occurring once; the ten biggest clones make up around 25%. The source is a woman aged 40 to 50 in a cohort exposed to, infected with or recovered from COVID-19 (not recorded which). Sequenced input: PBMCs or T cells enriched from blood (not recorded which). The chain recombines TRBV19 with TRBJ2-7, with a weak D call TRBD2 (6 bases). The CDR3 coding sequence is TGTGCCAGTAGTATGGGGCTAGCGTACGAGCAGTACTTC. Protein sequence: CASSMGLAYEQYF.